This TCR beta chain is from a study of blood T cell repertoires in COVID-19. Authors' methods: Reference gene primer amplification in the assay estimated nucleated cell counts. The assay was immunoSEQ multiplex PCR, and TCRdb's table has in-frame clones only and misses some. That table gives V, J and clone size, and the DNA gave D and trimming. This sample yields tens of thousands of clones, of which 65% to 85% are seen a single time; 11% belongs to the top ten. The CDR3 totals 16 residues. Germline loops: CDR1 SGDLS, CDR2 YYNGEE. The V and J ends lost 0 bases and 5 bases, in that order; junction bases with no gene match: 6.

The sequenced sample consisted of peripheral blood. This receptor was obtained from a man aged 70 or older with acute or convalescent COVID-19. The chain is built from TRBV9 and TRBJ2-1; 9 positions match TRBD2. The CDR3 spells CASSVVGPSGDNEQFF. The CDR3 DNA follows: TGTGCCAGCAGCGTAGTAGGGCCTAGCGGGGACAATGAGCAGTTCTTC.